This T cell receptor (beta chain) was captured by sequencing in a study of T cells in Graves' hyperthyroidism and ophthalmopathy. Deletions cut 3 bases from V and 2 bases from J, with 20 bases between. CDR3 length equals 18 residues. Germline V gene lookup returns CDR1 MNHEY and CDR2 SMNVEV (reference sequence). The table lists this clonotype with many counts. The antigen is not known. Study conclusions and caveats: Ophthalmopathy and stable hyperthyroidism were told apart by a 13 V-J model. Before onset, ophthalmopathy was predicted by the model a median approximately 6.5 months earlier.

Researchers took RNA transcripts and amplified the TCR beta CDR3 regions from them. TCR CDR3 underwent first-round RT-PCR with the HTBI primer set. TCRdb reprocessed the multiplex PCR reads via MiXCR and lists one record per CDR3 protein. The sample shows about 520,000 distinct CDR3 sequences, roughly 24% of them seen only once. This chain joins TRBV27 and TRBJ1-5, with D tentatively TRBD1 (6 bases). The specimen was blood. The receptor's source is a woman aged 25-40 years with Graves' ophthalmopathy. CDR3 residues: CASSLWQGFIAGNQPQHF. The CDR3 region has the DNA TGTGCCAGCAGTTTGTGGCAGGGGTTTATTGCTGGCAATCAGCCCCAGCATTTT.